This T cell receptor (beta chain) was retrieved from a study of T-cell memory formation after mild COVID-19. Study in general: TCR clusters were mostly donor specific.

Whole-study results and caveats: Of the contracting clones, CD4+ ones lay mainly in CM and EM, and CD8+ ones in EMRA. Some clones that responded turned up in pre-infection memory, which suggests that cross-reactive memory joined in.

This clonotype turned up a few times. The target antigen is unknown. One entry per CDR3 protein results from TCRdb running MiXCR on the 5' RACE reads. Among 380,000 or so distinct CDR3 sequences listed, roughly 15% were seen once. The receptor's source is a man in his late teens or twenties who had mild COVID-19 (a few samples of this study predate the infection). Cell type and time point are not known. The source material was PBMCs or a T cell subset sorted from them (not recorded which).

For the CDR3, the DNA is TGCAGCGTTGGAGGGAGGAACACCGGGGAGCTGTTTTTT. Its protein is CSVGGRNTGELFF. V gene TRBV29-1 combines with J gene TRBJ2-2, with D perhaps TRBD2 (5 bases). Trimming took 4 bases from V and 1 from J, leaving 7 bases between them. The CDR3 totals 13 residues. From germline, CDR1 is SQVTM and CDR2 ANQGSEA.